The sequence of this T cell receptor (beta chain) was determined in a study of blood T cells in healthy people across ages. V was trimmed by 5 bases and J by 7 bases, leaving 17 bases between them. The CDR3 sequence is 15 residues long. Germline V lookup: CDR1 KGHSY, CDR2 FQNENV. Primers used in a second PCR of roughly 6 to 12 cycles were a sample-barcoded 5' primer and a J-beta primer mix. TCRdb re-analysed the 5' RACE reads in MiXCR, keeping a single row per CDR3 protein. The sample has about 800,000 distinct CDR3 sequences; roughly 25% are singletons. This sample was also put to use in a study of T cells of mothers and their children.

The TCR sequence derives from a boy younger than 18 in good health. The chain links TRBV16 to TRBJ1-4; possibly TRBD1 for D (5 bases). What was sequenced was blood. The CDR3 here is CASSAISGLGEKLFF. For the CDR3, the DNA is TGTGCCAGCAGCGCAATCTCAGGGCTTGGTGAAAAACTGTTTTTT.